This T cell receptor beta chain came from a study of blood T cell repertoires in COVID-19. Overall study: Sites across the United States, Italy and Spain contributed samples from acute and convalescent COVID-19. Sources were T cells, B-cell-depleted T cells, or PBMCs; the material itself was cDNA or gDNA.

The data were produced by immunoSEQ multiplex PCR, yet TCRdb's version contains in-frame clones alone and is incomplete. The repertoire holds just under 65,000 clones, with around three quarters as singletons. J was trimmed by 7 bases and V by 0 bases; bases with no gene match: 3. Germline CDR1 and CDR2: GTSNPN and SVGIG (reference sequence). The CDR3 has 14 amino acids. The J gene is TRBJ1-6, the V gene TRBV30; 7 positions agree with TRBD1. Input material: peripheral blood. The sequence was collected from a human donor in a cohort sampled during active COVID-19. The CDR3: CAWSVLTGNSPLHF. The CDR3 region has the DNA TGTGCCTGGAGTGTGTTGACAGGGAATTCACCCCTCCACTTT.